A selection of T cell receptor beta chains follows, all from one sample in a study of T cell responses to AZD1222 COVID-19 vaccine. The table came from immunoSEQ multiplex PCR; TCRdb's copy has only in-frame clones and leaves some out. This sample has some 150,000 clones, with more than 85% found just once. This material consisted of peripheral blood, taken 28 days after the second AZD1222 dose. The receptors stem from an adult who received the AZD1222 COVID-19 vaccine. Each CDR3 is given with its conserved first and last residue. D genes are given only for firm matches.

TRBV28,TRBD1,TRBJ1-2,TGTGCCAGCAGTGGGACGGGACAGGGGGACTATGGCTACACCTTC,CASSGTGQGDYGYTF
TRBV9,.,TRBJ2-1,TGTGCCAGCAGCGTATCTGGCGGGTCCTTGTTCTTC,CASSVSGGSLFF
TRBV5-1,TRBD2,TRBJ2-7,TGCGCCAGCAGCTTGTCCGGGACTAGCGGGAGGGCCGGGGGCGAGCAGTACTTC,CASSLSGTSGRAGGEQYF
TRBV30,.,TRBJ1-3,TGTGCCTGGAGCTTCGCAGGAAACACCATATATTTT,CAWSFAGNTIYF
TRBV11-3,TRBD2,TRBJ2-3,TGTGCCAGCAGCCCCGGACTAGCGGGAGCAACAGATACGCAGTATTTT,CASSPGLAGATDTQYF
TRBV5-1,.,TRBJ2-2,TGCGCCAGCAGCTTAATACAGGGTGGTGGCGGGGAGCTGTTTTTT,CASSLIQGGGGELFF
TRBV5-8,TRBD2,TRBJ2-1,TGTGCCAGCACCCCCCTCCGCGGGAGCTACAATGAGCAGTTCTTC,CASTPLRGSYNEQFF
TRBV30,.,TRBJ2-3,TGTGCCTGGGACTTTAGCACAGATACGCAGTATTTT,CAWDFSTDTQYF
TRBV6-5,.,TRBJ1-6,TGTGCCAGCAGCACCGGCCCAGGGGTGGGTTCACCCCTCCACTTT,CASSTGPGVGSPLHF
TRBV5-1,.,TRBJ1-4,TGCGCCAGCAGCTCCTCAGGAGGGCTCAATGAAAAACTGTTTTTT,CASSSSGGLNEKLFF
TRBV5-4,TRBD1,TRBJ1-2,TGTGCCAGCAGCGCGGGACAGCTCCGCGGCTACACCTTC,CASSAGQLRGYTF
TRBV28,.,TRBJ1-5,TGTGCCAGCAGTTTACCCCAGGCCAATCAGCCCCAGCATTTT,CASSLPQANQPQHF